These 7 T cell receptor beta chains were sequenced from one sample in a study of blood T cell repertoires in COVID-19. Here immunoSEQ multiplex PCR was the method, and the copy in TCRdb shows in-frame clones only, minus some. The sample has tens of thousands of clones, roughly 80% seen once. Sequencing was carried out using peripheral blood. The receptor set was obtained from a man aged 70-80 years with acute or convalescent COVID-19.

This chain links TRBV5-1 with TRBJ1-5; D perhaps matches TRBD1 (6 bases). This CDR3 is built from 15 residues. V was pared by 2 bases and J by 6 bases, with 15 bases between. Germline CDR1 is SGHRS and CDR2 is YFSETQ. The CDR3 protein is CASSFIRGGGQPQHF. CDR3 coding DNA: TGCGCCAGCAGCTTTATTAGGGGGGGTGGTCAGCCCCAGCATTTT. Drawing the rest from reference TRBV5-1 and TRBJ1-5, the complete variable domain is KAGVTQTPRYLIKTRGQQVTLSCSPISGHRSVSWYQQTPGQGLQFLFEYFSETQRNKGNFPGRFSGRQFSNSRSEMNVSTLELGDSALYLCASSFIRGGGQPQHFGDGTRLSIL.

This chain joins TRBV9 and TRBJ2-1; TRBD2 agrees at 9 bases. V shed 0 bases and J 6 bases; nucleotides not matched to a gene: 10. Germline V gene lookup returns CDR1 SGDLS and CDR2 YYNGEE. CDR3 length: 17 residues. The CDR3 DNA sequence: TGTGCCAGCAGCGTAGTATGTTGGTTAGCGGGGGTCAATGAGCAGTTCTTC. Its protein product is CASSVVCWLAGVNEQFF.

V and J are TRBV6-2 or TRBV6-3 and TRBJ2-7, with 7 nucleotides matching TRBD1. The germline CDR1 and CDR2 sequences are MNHEY and SVGEGT. The J segment lost 1 base and the V segment lost 2 bases, leaving 5 bases of the junction unmatched. This CDR3 is built from 15 residues. As DNA, the CDR3 is TGTGCCAGCAGTTACCCGGGACAGTCATCCTACGAGCAGTACTTC. Translating gives CASSYPGQSSYEQYF.

This clone was detected once. The V call is TRBV5-6, the J call TRBJ2-7; 7 nucleotides agree with TRBD1. Germline CDR1 reads SGHDT; CDR2 reads YYEEEE. The junction had 3 bases not matched to a gene; V was cut back by 0 bases and J by 3 bases. The CDR3 extends over 14 amino acids. CDR3 in DNA: TGTGCCAGCAGCTTGGGTTACAGGGGCTACGAGCAGTACTTC. Its protein product is CASSLGYRGYEQYF.

This chain uses TRBV3-1 (or the pseudogene TRBV3-2) with TRBJ1-1; D is ambiguous. The CDR3 has 15 amino acids. Between the trimmed V and J ends, which lost 1 base and 3 bases, there was a span of 12 bases. CDR1 is LGHDT, CDR2 YNNKEL, per germline (reference sequence). This CDR3 is CASSQAAGKDTEAFF. The CDR3 bases are TGTGCCAGCAGCCAAGCGGCGGGGAAGGACACTGAAGCTTTCTTT.

The genes are TRBV5-1 and TRBJ2-5, with a tentative D call TRBD1 (6 bases). CDR1 SGHRS and CDR2 YFSETQ come from the germline V gene. V was trimmed by 4 bases and J by 1 base, leaving 11 bases between them. The CDR3 is made up of 14 amino acids. This CDR3 reads CASSDQGSQETQYF. CDR3 DNA sequence: TGCGCCAGCAGCGATCAGGGGTCCCAAGAGACCCAGTACTTC. The whole variable domain, filled in from reference TRBV5-1 and TRBJ2-5, reads KAGVTQTPRYLIKTRGQQVTLSCSPISGHRSVSWYQQTPGQGLQFLFEYFSETQRNKGNFPGRFSGRQFSNSRSEMNVSTLELGDSALYLCASSDQGSQETQYFGPGTRLLVL.

This clone was seen once. V is TRBV7-2 and J is TRBJ1-2; TRBD1 aligns across 7 bases. Trimming cost V 5 bases and J 8 bases; bases outside gene matches: 11. The CDR3 runs to 14 residues. Germline CDR1 is SGHTA and CDR2 is FQGNSA. The CDR3 sequence is CASSPDRVSGGYTF. In DNA form, the CDR3 reads TGTGCCAGCAGCCCTGACAGGGTATCAGGGGGCTACACCTTC.